Presented here are 30 T cell receptor beta chains from one specimen sequenced in a study of T cells in Graves' hyperthyroidism and ophthalmopathy. RNA transcripts yielded amplified TCR beta CDR3 regions. When the TCR CDR3 underwent first-round RT-PCR, the HTBI primer set was used. TCRdb reanalysed the multiplex PCR reads using MiXCR and keeps one entry per CDR3 protein. The sample has roughly 640,000 distinct CDR3 sequences; roughly a sixth are singletons. The sequenced sample consisted of blood. Source of these receptors: a woman between 40 and 55 years old with Graves' ophthalmopathy.

This chain uses TRBV6-4 with TRBJ2-1; a weak D match, TRBD1 (6 bases). V was clipped by 5 bases and J by 5 bases, with 10 bases between them. CDR3 size: 13 residues. Germline-derived CDR1 and CDR2 are MRHNA and SNTAGT. CDR3 protein: CASSRGQNNEQFF. CDR3 DNA: TGTGCCAGCAGTCGAGGACAGAACAATGAGCAGTTCTTC.

This clonotype was seen at least ten times. The chain has TRBV3-1 and TRBJ2-7; D ambiguous. The V and J ends lost 0 bases and 0 bases respectively, with 9 bases between them. This CDR3 is 15 amino acids long. Germline V CDR1 and CDR2: LGHDT, YNNKEL (reference sequence). CDR3 in amino acids: CASSQDLTFSYEQYF. CDR3 DNA sequence: TGTGCCAGCAGCCAAGATTTGACCTTCTCCTACGAGCAGTACTTC.

The gene calls are TRBV18 and TRBJ1-1, with D possibly being TRBD1 (5 bases). The CDR3 spans 16 residues. Trimming took off 3 bases at V and 2 bases at J, with 16 bases between the two ends. The germline gives CDR1 KGHSH, CDR2 LQKENI. CDR3: CASSPPPGVANTEAFF. For the CDR3, the DNA is TGTGCCAGCTCACCTCCCCCGGGGGTGGCCAACACTGAAGCTTTCTTT.

This clonotype was observed many times. The rearrangement joins TRBV6-1 to TRBJ2-5; D not certain. Germline assignment: CDR1 MNHNS and CDR2 SASEGT. Trimming took 5 bases from V and 4 from J, leaving 20 bases between them. The CDR3 has 16 residues. Here the CDR3 reads CASSYLIVFSRETQYF. CDR3 DNA sequence: TGTGCCAGCAGTTATCTAATAGTGTTTAGTAGAGAGACCCAGTACTTC.

This clonotype was counted once. A much larger clone differs from this one at a single base, so this may be a read error. This chain joins TRBV7-8 and TRBJ1-2; 7 positions match TRBD1. The CDR3 covers 15 residues. CDR1 and CDR2 from the germline V gene are SGHVS and FQNEAQ. The CDR3 here is CASSLHRDSSYDYTF. The CDR3 nucleotides read TGTGCCAGCAGCCTCCATCGGGACAGTTCCTATGACTACACCTTC.

V gene TRBV18 combines with J gene TRBJ2-1; D may match TRBD1 or TRBD2 (5 bases each). V gave up 2 bases and J gave up 9 bases, with 17 bases separating them. The CDR3 has 15 amino acids. Germline lookup yields CDR1 KGHSH and CDR2 LQKENI. The CDR3 DNA sequence: TGTGCCAGCTCACCATTCGTGGGACCAAAGGGTGAGCAGTTCTTC. Protein: CASSPFVGPKGEQFF.

This clonotype was observed a few times. The chain is built from TRBV18 and TRBJ2-3, with TRBD2 matching over 10 bases. The CDR3 loop spans 19 amino acids. The J segment lost 6 bases and the V segment lost 1 base, leaving 16 bases of the junction unmatched. Per the germline V gene, CDR1 is KGHSH and CDR2 is LQKENI. The CDR3 DNA reads as TGTGCCAGCTCACCACTGGATCTAGCGGGGGATGGGGTTTTGGATACGCAGTATTTT. This encodes CASSPLDLAGDGVLDTQYF.

This clonotype has just a few counts. The CDR3 reads CASRDSRGADTQYF. For the CDR3, the DNA is TGTGCCAGCAGGGACAGCCGAGGGGCTGATACGCAGTATTTT. The chain combines TRBV6-2 or TRBV6-3 with TRBJ2-3; weak D call: TRBD1 (6 bases). Germline assignment: CDR1 MNHEY and CDR2 SVGEGT. The CDR3 loop spans 14 amino acids. With 6 bases removed from V and 6 bases from J, the gap between germline ends came to 16 bases.

This clonotype came up many times. The chain couples TRBV11-2 to TRBJ2-5; 8 nucleotides agree with TRBD2. Per the germline V gene, CDR1 is SGHAT and CDR2 is FQNNGV. Losses at the gene ends were 5 bases for V and 5 bases for J; bases not matched to a gene: 13. The CDR3 consists of 16 residues. CDR3 protein: CASSRPAGGQWETQYF. In nucleotides, the CDR3 is TGTGCCAGCAGCCGTCCCGCGGGGGGCCAATGGGAGACCCAGTACTTC.

The genes are TRBV18 and TRBJ2-7, with 8 bases aligning to TRBD1. In germline, CDR1 is KGHSH, CDR2 LQKENI. CDR3 length equals 15 residues. V gave up 5 bases and J gave up 2 bases; unmatched junction bases: 8. CDR3 DNA sequence: TGTGCCAGCTCATCGGGCCCAGGGGGCCCCTACGAGCAGTACTTC. This sequence encodes CASSSGPGGPYEQYF.

This clonotype was counted ten times or more. The gene calls are TRBV2 and TRBJ1-2; 7 bases match TRBD1. V gave up 6 bases and J gave up 8 bases; unmatched junction bases: 9. CDR1 is SNHLY, CDR2 FYNNEI, per germline. This CDR3 has 13 residues. CDR3 nucleotides: TGTGCCAGCAGGGCAGGGGGATCGGGCGGCTACACCTTC. As protein: CASRAGGSGGYTF.

This clonotype was recorded many times. The chain couples TRBV30 to TRBJ1-6, with D perhaps TRBD1 (5 bases). With 5 bases removed from V and 2 bases from J, the gap between germline ends came to 7 bases. The CDR3 runs 13 residues. CDR1 is GTSNPN and CDR2 is SVGIG in the germline V gene (reference sequence). As DNA, the CDR3 is TGTGCCTGGGGGGGAACCTATAATTCACCCCTCCACTTT. Translated, it gives CAWGGTYNSPLHF. Full variable domain (rest looked up from reference TRBV30 and TRBJ1-6): SQTIHQWPATLVQPVGSPLSLECTVEGTSNPNLYWYRQAAGRGLQLLFYSVGIGQISSEVPQNLSASRPQDRQFILSSKKLLLSDSGFYLCAWGGTYNSPLHFGNGTRLTVT.

V and J are TRBV12-3 or TRBV12-4 and TRBJ1-2; weak D call: TRBD1 (5 bases). The CDR3 has 12 residues. The ends were cut back, 6 bases at V and 8 bases at J, with 13 bases in the middle. CDR3 region: CASSKGIRGYTF. DNA for the CDR3: TGTGCCAGCAGCAAGGGGATACGAGGCTACACCTTC.

This clonotype came up a few times. It is unclear where the CDR3 begins or ends on the DNA, so no DNA is shown, and the CDR3 is as TCRdb lists it. CDR3 in amino acids: CASSSVPPGQGSVDTQYF. The gene calls are TRBV5-6 and TRBJ2-3; the listed D gene, TRBD1, was not tested against the DNA. Germline V CDR1 and CDR2: SGHDT, YYEEEE. 18 amino acids form the CDR3, both terminal residues included.

At least ten counts were recorded for this clonotype. The chain combines TRBV11-2 with TRBJ2-7, with D hard to call. Germline assignment: CDR1 SGHAT and CDR2 FQNNGV. Between the trimmed V and J ends, which lost 3 bases and 3 bases, there was a span of 3 bases. CDR3 length equals 11 residues. The CDR3 region is CASSLFYEQYF. The CDR3 nucleotides read TGTGCCAGCAGCTTGTTCTACGAGCAGTACTTC.

The gene calls are TRBV20-1 and TRBJ1-2; 9 bases agree with TRBD1. The CDR3 contains 14 residues. The V and J ends lost 5 bases and 7 bases, in that order; junction bases with no gene match: 11. CDR1 DFQATT and CDR2 SNEGSKA come from the germline V gene (reference sequence). CDR3 sequence reads: CSARLNRGRFGYTF. CDR3 DNA: TGCAGTGCTCGCCTAAACAGGGGGCGCTTTGGCTACACCTTC.

This chain uses TRBV5-1 with TRBJ1-1; D is unresolved. Trimming stripped 1 base from V and 0 bases from J, with 10 bases between. The germline V gene has CDR1 SGHRS and CDR2 YFSETQ. The CDR3 consists of 15 residues. CDR3 amino acids: CASSLSGGVNTEAFF. The CDR3 DNA follows: TGCGCCAGCAGCTTGTCGGGCGGGGTGAACACTGAAGCTTTCTTT.

This clonotype was detected only a few times. The chain carries TRBV19 and TRBJ1-1, with TRBD1 identical over 9 bases. This CDR3 comprises 15 residues. Germline V lookup: CDR1 LNHDA, CDR2 SQIVND (reference sequence). Trimming at V came to 4 bases and at J to 10 bases, leaving 13 bases not matched to a gene. CDR3 coding DNA: TGTGCCAGTAGTACCTGGACAGGGGTAATGAAGTCAGCTTTCTTT. Its protein is CASSTWTGVMKSAFF.

In its sample, this clonotype was seen many times. The CDR3 nucleotides are TGCAGTGCTAGAATCTGGACTAATGAGCAGTTCTTC. It encodes CSARIWTNEQFF. The chain links TRBV20-1 to TRBJ2-1; D might be TRBD2 (5 bases). This CDR3 has 12 amino acids. The V end was cut by 2 bases, the J end by 7 bases, with 9 bases between. Germline V gene lookup returns CDR1 DFQATT and CDR2 SNEGSKA (reference sequence).

Many counts were recorded for this clonotype. This chain links TRBV3-1 with TRBJ1-1; D not resolved. Trimming removed 0 bases at V and 4 bases at J, with 15 bases between. The CDR3 is 16 residues long. Germline V lookup: CDR1 LGHDT, CDR2 YNNKEL (reference sequence). The CDR3 nucleotides are TGTGCCAGCAGCCAAGATACCTGGGCACCCACCACTGAAGCTTTCTTT. It translates to CASSQDTWAPTTEAFF.

This rearrangement joins TRBV5-6 to TRBJ1-3; weak D call: TRBD1 (5 bases). The CDR3 is 15 residues long. V was trimmed by 0 bases and J by 3 bases, leaving 10 bases between them. Germline V gene lookup returns CDR1 SGHDT and CDR2 YYEEEE. As DNA, the CDR3 is TGTGCCAGCAGCTTGGTGGCAGGGTATGGAAACACCATATATTTT. Encoded protein: CASSLVAGYGNTIYF.

J is TRBJ2-7 and V is TRBV30, with 7 positions matching TRBD2. The junction had 14 bases not matched to a gene; V was cut back by 3 bases and J by 6 bases. Per the germline V gene, CDR1 is GTSNPN and CDR2 is SVGIG (reference sequence). The CDR3 has 15 residues. The CDR3 loop reads CAWSGLSGTSGEQYF. CDR3 DNA sequence: TGTGCCTGGAGCGGATTGAGCGGGACCTCCGGCGAGCAGTACTTC.

The chain employs TRBV29-1 and TRBJ1-1; no definite D call. Germline V lookup: CDR1 SQVTM, CDR2 ANQGSEA. CDR3 length: 13 amino acids. The V and J ends lost 4 bases and 0 bases respectively, with 9 bases between them. CDR3 in amino acids: CSVAFVVNTEAFF. The CDR3 region has the DNA TGCAGCGTTGCTTTTGTTGTGAACACTGAAGCTTTCTTT.

The V and J genes are TRBV7-2 and TRBJ2-3; 13 bases fit TRBD2. This CDR3 spans 18 amino acids. The germline CDR1 and CDR2 sequences are SGHTA and FQGNSA. V was clipped by 5 bases and J by 4 bases; unmatched bases: 12. CDR3 sequence reads: CASSVRVTSGRNSDTQYF. CDR3 DNA sequence: TGTGCCAGCAGCGTTAGGGTGACTAGCGGGAGGAACTCAGATACGCAGTATTTT.

Only a few counts were recorded for this clonotype. This chain links TRBV6-1 with TRBJ2-7, with TRBD2 matching over 7 bases. This CDR3 contains 15 residues. Germline trimming cut 8 bases from V and 2 bases from J; bases unmatched to any gene: 12. The germline V gene has CDR1 MNHNS and CDR2 SASEGT. The CDR3 region has the DNA TGTGCCAGCGGGTTAGAAGCTAGCGGAACCTACGAGCAGTACTTC. Protein: CASGLEASGTYEQYF.

This clonotype was recorded at least ten times. The gene calls are TRBV18 and TRBJ1-1; 8 nucleotides match TRBD1. Unmatched junction bases numbered 10, after V lost 6 bases and J lost 1 base. The germline gives CDR1 KGHSH, CDR2 LQKENI. The CDR3 runs to 16 residues. The CDR3 DNA follows: TGTGCCAGCTCTCCCCGGACAGGGTCGGGGAACACTGAAGCTTTCTTT. Its protein product is CASSPRTGSGNTEAFF. The full variable domain, completed using reference TRBV18 and TRBJ1-1, is NAGVMQNPRHLVRRRGQEARLRCSPMKGHSHVYWYRQLPEEGLKFMVYLQKENIIDESGMPKERFSAEFPKEGPSILRIQQVVRGDSAAYFCASSPRTGSGNTEAFFGQGTRLTVV.

This chain connects TRBV4-1 to TRBJ1-6; D not resolved. Per germline, CDR1 MGHRA and CDR2 YSYEKL. The length of the CDR3 is 14 residues. The germline V and J ends were trimmed by 3 bases and 6 bases, with 9 bases remaining between them. The CDR3 DNA reads as TGCGCCAGCAGCCAGGAAGTCGTTAATTCACCCCTCCACTTT. It is translated as CASSQEVVNSPLHF.

This clonotype was counted many times. This chain joins TRBV12-3 or TRBV12-4 and TRBJ1-3; D gene uncertain. V was pared by 3 bases and J by 1 base, with 7 bases between. CDR3 size: 14 residues. The CDR3 DNA reads TGTGCCAGCAGTTTTGCGGGGTCTGGAAACACCATATATTTT. It codes for CASSFAGSGNTIYF.

A word on this clonotype: A clone one base away is much larger, so this may be a read error. J is TRBJ2-1 and V is TRBV6-1; D not resolved. The DNA end favors TRBJ2-7, so the J call may be wrong. The CDR3 extends over 13 amino acids. The germline gives CDR1 MNHNS, CDR2 SASEGT. CDR3 coding DNA: TGTGCCAGCACGGCTGATTCCTACAATGAGCAGTACTTC. It encodes CASTADSYNEQYF.

This clonotype was counted at least ten times. The chain couples TRBV27 to TRBJ2-3, with 10 bases lining up with TRBD1. V dropped 5 bases and J dropped 4; count of bases not matched to a gene: 9. This CDR3 has 16 amino acids. The germline gives CDR1 MNHEY, CDR2 SMNVEV (reference sequence). Here the CDR3 reads CASSHPPGTGADTQYF. In DNA form, the CDR3 reads TGTGCCAGCAGTCACCCCCCCGGGACAGGGGCAGATACGCAGTATTTT.